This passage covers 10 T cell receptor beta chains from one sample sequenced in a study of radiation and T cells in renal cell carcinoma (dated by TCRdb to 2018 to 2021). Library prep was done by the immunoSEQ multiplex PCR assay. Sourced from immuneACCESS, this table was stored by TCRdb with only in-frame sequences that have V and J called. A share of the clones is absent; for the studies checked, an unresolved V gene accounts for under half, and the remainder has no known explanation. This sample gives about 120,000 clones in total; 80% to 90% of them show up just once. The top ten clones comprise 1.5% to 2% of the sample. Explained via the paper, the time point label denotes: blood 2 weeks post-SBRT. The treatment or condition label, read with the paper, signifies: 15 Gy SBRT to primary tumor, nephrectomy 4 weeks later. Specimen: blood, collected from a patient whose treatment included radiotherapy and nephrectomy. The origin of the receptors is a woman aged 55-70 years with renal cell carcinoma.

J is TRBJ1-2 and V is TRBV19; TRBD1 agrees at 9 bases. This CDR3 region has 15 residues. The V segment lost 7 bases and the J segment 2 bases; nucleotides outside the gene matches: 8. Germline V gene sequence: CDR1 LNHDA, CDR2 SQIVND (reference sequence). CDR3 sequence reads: CASTDLGQGNYGYTF. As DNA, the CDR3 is TGTGCCAGTACCGATCTGGGACAGGGCAACTATGGCTACACCTTC.

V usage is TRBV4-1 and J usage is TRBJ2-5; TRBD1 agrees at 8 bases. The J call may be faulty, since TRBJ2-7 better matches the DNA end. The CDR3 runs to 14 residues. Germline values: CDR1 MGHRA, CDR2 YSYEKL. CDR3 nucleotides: TGCGCCAGCAGCCCCTACAGGGGGAAGGACGAGCAGTACTTC. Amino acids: CASSPYRGKDEQYF.

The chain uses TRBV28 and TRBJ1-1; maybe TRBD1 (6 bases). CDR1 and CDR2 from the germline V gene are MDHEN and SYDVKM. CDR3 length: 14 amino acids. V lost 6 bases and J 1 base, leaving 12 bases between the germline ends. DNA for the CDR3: TGTGCCAGCAGGCCCGGGACACGGAACACTGAAGCTTTCTTT. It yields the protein CASRPGTRNTEAFF.

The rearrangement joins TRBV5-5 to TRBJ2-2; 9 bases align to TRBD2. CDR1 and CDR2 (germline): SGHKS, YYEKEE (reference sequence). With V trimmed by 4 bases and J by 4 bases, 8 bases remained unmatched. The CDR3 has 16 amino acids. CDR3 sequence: CASSPIAGATTGELFF. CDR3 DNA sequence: TGTGCCAGCAGCCCCATAGCGGGGGCGACCACCGGGGAGCTGTTTTTT.

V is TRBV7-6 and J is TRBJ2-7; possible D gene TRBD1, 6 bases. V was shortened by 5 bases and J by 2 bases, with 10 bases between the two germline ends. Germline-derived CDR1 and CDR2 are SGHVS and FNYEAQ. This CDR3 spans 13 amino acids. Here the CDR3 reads CASSPTGAYEQYF. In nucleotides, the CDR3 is TGTGCCAGCAGCCCGACAGGCGCCTACGAGCAGTACTTC. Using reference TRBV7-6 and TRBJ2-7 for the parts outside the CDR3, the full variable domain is GAGVSQSPRYKVTKRGQDVALRCDPISGHVSLYWYRQALGQGPEFLTYFNYEAQQDKSGLPNDRFSAERPEGSISTLTIQRTEQRDSAMYRCASSPTGAYEQYFGPGTRLTVT.

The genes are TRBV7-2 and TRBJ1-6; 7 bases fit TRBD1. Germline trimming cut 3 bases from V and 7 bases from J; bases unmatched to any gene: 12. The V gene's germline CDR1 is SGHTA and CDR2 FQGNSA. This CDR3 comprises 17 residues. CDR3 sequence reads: CASSLEPGTDLNSPLHF. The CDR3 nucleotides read TGTGCCAGCAGCTTGGAACCCGGGACAGACCTCAATTCACCCCTCCACTTT.

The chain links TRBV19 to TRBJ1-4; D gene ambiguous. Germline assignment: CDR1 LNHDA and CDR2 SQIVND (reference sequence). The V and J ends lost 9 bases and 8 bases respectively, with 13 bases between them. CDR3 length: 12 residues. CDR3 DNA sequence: TGTGCCAGATGGAGAGGGAGCGAAAAACTGTTTTTT. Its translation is CARWRGSEKLFF.

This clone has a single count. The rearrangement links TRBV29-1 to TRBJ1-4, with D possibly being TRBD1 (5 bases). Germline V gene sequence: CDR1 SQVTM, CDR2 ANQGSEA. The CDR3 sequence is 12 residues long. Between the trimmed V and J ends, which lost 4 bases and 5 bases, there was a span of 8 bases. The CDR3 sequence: CSVGAGNEKLFF. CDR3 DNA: TGCAGCGTTGGGGCAGGGAATGAAAAACTGTTTTTT. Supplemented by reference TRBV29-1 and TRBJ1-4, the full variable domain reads SAVISQKPSRDICQRGTSLTIQCQVDSQVTMMFWYRQQPGQSLTLIATANQGSEATYESGFVIDKFPISRPNLTFSTLTVSNMSPEDSSIYLCSVGAGNEKLFFGSGTQLSVL.

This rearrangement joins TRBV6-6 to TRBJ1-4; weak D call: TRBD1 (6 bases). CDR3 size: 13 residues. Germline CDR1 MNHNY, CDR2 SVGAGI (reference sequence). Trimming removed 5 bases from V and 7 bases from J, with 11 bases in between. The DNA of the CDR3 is TGTGCCAGCAGTCCGACAGGAGTTGAAAAACTGTTTTTT. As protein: CASSPTGVEKLFF.

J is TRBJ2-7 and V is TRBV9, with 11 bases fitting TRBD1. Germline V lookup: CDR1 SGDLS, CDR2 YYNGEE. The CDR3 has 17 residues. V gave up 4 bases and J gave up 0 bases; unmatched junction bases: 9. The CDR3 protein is CASSPRDRGVSSYEQYF. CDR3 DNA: TGTGCCAGCAGCCCTCGGGACAGGGGGGTTAGCTCCTACGAGCAGTACTTC. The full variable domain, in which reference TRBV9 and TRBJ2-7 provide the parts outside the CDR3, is DSGVTQTPKHLITATGQRVTLRCSPRSGDLSVYWYQQSLDQGLQFLIQYYNGEERAKGNILERFSAQQFPDLHSELNLSSLELGDSALYFCASSPRDRGVSSYEQYFGPGTRLTVT.